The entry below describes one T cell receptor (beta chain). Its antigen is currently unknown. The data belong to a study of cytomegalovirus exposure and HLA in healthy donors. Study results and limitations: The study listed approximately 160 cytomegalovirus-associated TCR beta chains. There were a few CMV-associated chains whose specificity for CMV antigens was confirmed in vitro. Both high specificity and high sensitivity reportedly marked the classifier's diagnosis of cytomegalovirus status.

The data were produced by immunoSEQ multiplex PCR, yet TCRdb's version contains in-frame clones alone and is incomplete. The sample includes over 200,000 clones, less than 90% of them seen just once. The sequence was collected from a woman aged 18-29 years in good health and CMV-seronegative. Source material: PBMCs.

CDR3 residues: CASSPSGTPSYEQYF. CDR3 nucleotides: TGCGCCAGCAGCCCTTCCGGGACACCCTCCTACGAGCAGTACTTC. V and J are TRBV4-1 and TRBJ2-7; D may be TRBD1 (6 bases). The CDR3 sequence is 15 residues long. CDR1 MGHRA and CDR2 YSYEKL come from the germline V gene. With 4 bases removed from V and 0 bases from J, the gap between germline ends came to 13 bases.